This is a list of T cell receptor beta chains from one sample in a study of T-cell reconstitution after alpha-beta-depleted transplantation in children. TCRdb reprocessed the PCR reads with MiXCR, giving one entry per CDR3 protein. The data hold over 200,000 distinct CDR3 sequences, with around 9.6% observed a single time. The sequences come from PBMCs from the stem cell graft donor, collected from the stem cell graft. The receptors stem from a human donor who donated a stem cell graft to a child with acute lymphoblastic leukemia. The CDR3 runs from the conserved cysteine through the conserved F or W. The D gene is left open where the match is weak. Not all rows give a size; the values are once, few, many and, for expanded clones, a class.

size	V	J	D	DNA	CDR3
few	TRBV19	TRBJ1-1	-	TGTGCCAGCGGCGGGTACACTGAAGCTTTCTTT	CASGGYTEAFF
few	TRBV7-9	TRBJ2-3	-	TGTGCCAGCAGCAACTTAGACGTTGCCCCATATACGCAGTATTTT	CASSNLDVAPYTQYF
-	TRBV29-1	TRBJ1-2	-	TGCAGCGTTGAATTTGGCTACACCTTC	CSVEFGYTF
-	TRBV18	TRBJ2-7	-	TGTGCCAGCTTAACCGATTCCCACGAGCAGTACTTC	CASLTDSHEQYF
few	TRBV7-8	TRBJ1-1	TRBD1	TGTGCCAGCAGCTCGGGACAGGGAGGGAGGACTGAAGCTTTCTTT	CASSSGQGGRTEAFF
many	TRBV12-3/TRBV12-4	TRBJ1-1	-	TGTGCCAGCAGTTTCCGGTCTGAAGCTTTCTTT	CASSFRSEAFF
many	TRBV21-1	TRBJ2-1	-	TGTGCCAGCACCAAGCGGGCGGGCGGGGTGGAAGGACGGAATGAGCAGTTCTTC	CASTKRAGGVEGRNEQFF
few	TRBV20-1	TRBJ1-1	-	TGCAGTGCTAGGACCCAGAACACTGAAGCTTTCTTT	CSARTQNTEAFF
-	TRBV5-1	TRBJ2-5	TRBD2	TGCGCCAGCAGCCAAACGGGGGGGGTTCAAGAGACCCAGTACTTC	CASSQTGGVQETQYF
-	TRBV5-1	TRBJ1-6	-	TGCGCCAGCAGCTTGTCGGATAATTCACCCCTCCACTTT	CASSLSDNSPLHF
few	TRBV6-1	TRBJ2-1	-	TGTGCCAGCGGCCCGGGGTTCCCCGGCAATGAGCAGTTCTTC	CASGPGFPGNEQFF
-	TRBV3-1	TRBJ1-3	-	TGTGCCAGCAGCCAAATGGGGGCGAGAGGAAACACCATATATTTT	CASSQMGARGNTIYF
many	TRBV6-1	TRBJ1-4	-	TGTGCCAGCAGCCACCCACAAGCAACTAATGAAAAACTGTTTTTT	CASSHPQATNEKLFF
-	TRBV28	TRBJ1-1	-	TGTGCCAGCCTCCTTGGGACGGTGAACACTGAAGCTTTCTTT	CASLLGTVNTEAFF
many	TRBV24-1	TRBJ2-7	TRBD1	TGTGCCACCAGTGGAACCGGGACAGGCGGCTACGAGCAGTACTTC	CATSGTGTGGYEQYF
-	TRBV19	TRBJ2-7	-	TGTGCCAGTAGTATAGAAGTAGCCGGCATCTACGAGCAGTACTTC	CASSIEVAGIYEQYF
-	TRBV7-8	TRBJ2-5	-	TGTGCCAGCAGCCCAAGTGCTAGCCAGGGAACCCAGTACTTC	CASSPSASQGTQYF
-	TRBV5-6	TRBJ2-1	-	TGTGCCAGCAGCTTGGGCCTAGGCTCGAGCTGGCAGTTCTTC	CASSLGLGSSWQFF
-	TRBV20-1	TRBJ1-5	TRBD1	TGCAGTGCTAGAAAGGACAGGGCAGGCGGCAATCAGCCCCAGCATTTT	CSARKDRAGGNQPQHF
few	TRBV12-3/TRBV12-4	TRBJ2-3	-	TGTGCCAGCAGTTCGTCAGGGGAGGCCAATACGCAGTATTTT	CASSSSGEANTQYF